This entry describes one T cell receptor (beta chain). The antigen is unknown. This specimen comes from a study of blood T cells in healthy people across ages. Study-level findings and limits: Naive CD4+ cells and diversity were both higher in long-lived donors than in aged donors. Across the age range, TCR beta diversity per million T cells fell in a roughly linear way. Researchers report that TCR beta diversity correlated strongly with naive T cell percentage.

The CDR3 is made up of 16 amino acids. CDR1 is MNHNY, CDR2 SVGAGI, per germline (reference sequence). Trimming took 0 bases from V and 5 from J, leaving 15 bases between them. The authors ran a second PCR of 7 to 11 cycles using a sample-barcoded 5' primer and a J-beta primer mix. The template-switch adaptor, which had 12 random nucleotides, put a tag on each cDNA molecule. TCRdb recomputed calls from the 5' RACE reads with MiXCR, one row per CDR3 protein. The sample consists of 1.5 million to 2 million distinct CDR3 sequences, about 50% of them appearing once. The chain has TRBV6-6 and TRBJ2-3, with D unclear. The sequenced sample was blood. The TCR originated in a woman aged 40 to 50 in good health. DNA for the CDR3: TGTGCCAGCAGTTACTCGAAGGGCCTCGGCGGAGATACGCAGTATTTT. Translation gives CASSYSKGLGGDTQYF.